A selection of T cell receptor beta chains follows, all from one sample in a study of blood T cells in healthy people across ages. TCRdb called the 5' RACE reads again in MiXCR, with one record for every CDR3 protein. Here the sample spans some 880,000 distinct CDR3 sequences, roughly 34% being singletons. The sequenced material came from blood. These receptors all come from a man between 18 and 29 years old in good health. Each CDR3 is given with its conserved first and last residue. Fields, in order: D gene, V gene, J gene, clone size, CDR3 DNA, CDR3 protein. The D gene is left open where the match is weak. The size field is filled for only some rows; it gives once, few, many or a size class.

D: TRBD1
V: TRBV5-1
J: TRBJ1-1
size: -
DNA: TGCGCCAGCAGCTTGAATGGACAGGGGAACACTGAAGCTTTCTTT
CDR3: CASSLNGQGNTEAFF

D: -
V: TRBV6-5
J: TRBJ1-5
size: few
DNA: TGTGCCAGCAGGATGACTGGGGAGCCCAATCAGCCCCAGCATTTT
CDR3: CASRMTGEPNQPQHF

D: -
V: TRBV20-1
J: TRBJ2-1
size: few
DNA: TGCAGTGCTAGCAAACAGGGTTCTCAAGAGACCCAGTTCTTC
CDR3: CSASKQGSQETQFF

D: -
V: TRBV12-3/TRBV12-4
J: TRBJ2-3
size: -
DNA: TGTGCCAGCAGTTCAGGGGAGGGGCTAGCCCTCACAGATACGCTGTATTTT
CDR3: CASSSGEGLALTDTLYF

D: -
V: TRBV20-1
J: TRBJ2-2
size: few
DNA: TGCAGTGCTAGAGATGTGGGGAACACCGGGGAGCTGTTTTTT
CDR3: CSARDVGNTGELFF

D: -
V: TRBV4-2
J: TRBJ1-2
size: -
DNA: TGTGCCAGCAGCCAAGGAGACAGAGCCTATGGCTACACCTTC
CDR3: CASSQGDRAYGYTF

D: -
V: TRBV20-1
J: TRBJ2-3
size: -
DNA: TGCAGTGCACTCCCCGGGGGGCGCATCACAGATACGCAGTATTTT
CDR3: CSALPGGRITDTQYF

D: -
V: TRBV29-1
J: TRBJ1-2
size: -
DNA: TGCAGCGTTGGGCCTCTCGGGGGTGACTACACCTTC
CDR3: CSVGPLGGDYTF

D: -
V: TRBV29-1
J: TRBJ2-7
size: -
DNA: TGCAGCGCCGAAACAGGGAATATGTACGAGCAGTACTTC
CDR3: CSAETGNMYEQYF

D: TRBD1
V: TRBV20-1
J: TRBJ2-7
size: few
DNA: TGCAGTGCTAGAGACGGGACAGGGGGCGGCTACGAGCAGTACTTC
CDR3: CSARDGTGGGYEQYF

D: TRBD2
V: TRBV15
J: TRBJ2-3
size: few
DNA: TGTGCCACCAGCAGAGATCGCGGGGGTCCCACAGATACGCAGTATTTT
CDR3: CATSRDRGGPTDTQYF

D: -
V: TRBV9
J: TRBJ2-2
size: few
DNA: TGTGCCAGCTCTCGAGGGCGGGGCACCGGGGAGCTGTTTTTT
CDR3: CASSRGRGTGELFF

D: TRBD1
V: TRBV9
J: TRBJ2-1
size: -
DNA: TGTGCCAGCAGCGTAGGGACAGGGGGAACCTACAATGAGCAGTTCTTC
CDR3: CASSVGTGGTYNEQFF

D: TRBD1
V: TRBV11-2
J: TRBJ1-1
size: -
DNA: TGTGCCAGCAGCTTTTACCTTGGCAGGGGGAAGGGCACTGAAGCTTTCTTT
CDR3: CASSFYLGRGKGTEAFF

D: -
V: TRBV4-3
J: TRBJ2-6
size: many
DNA: TGCGCCAGCAGCCAAGATACTGGCGCGGACAGTCTATTCTCTGGGGCCAACGTCCTGACTTTC
CDR3: CASSQDTGADSLFSGANVLTF

D: TRBD1
V: TRBV5-5
J: TRBJ1-4
size: -
DNA: TGTGCCAACAGTTTGGGGGACAGGGATAATGAAAAACTGTTTTTT
CDR3: CANSLGDRDNEKLFF

D: -
V: TRBV7-9
J: TRBJ2-1
size: few
DNA: TGTGCCAGCAGCTCATCAGGGTACCATGAGCAGTTCTTC
CDR3: CASSSSGYHEQFF

D: -
V: TRBV2
J: TRBJ2-5
size: -
DNA: TGTGCCAGCAACTGGGGCCCGGAGACCCAGTACTTC
CDR3: CASNWGPETQYF

D: -
V: TRBV5-1
J: TRBJ2-1
size: -
DNA: TGCGCCAGCAGCCGAGGGGGGGGCAATGAGCAGTTCTTC
CDR3: CASSRGGGNEQFF

D: TRBD2
V: TRBV7-2
J: TRBJ2-1
size: few
DNA: TGTGCCAGCAGCTCCCGAGGACTAGCGGGGGGCTCGTATAATGAGCAGTTCTTC
CDR3: CASSSRGLAGGSYNEQFF

D: -
V: TRBV4-2
J: TRBJ2-1
size: -
DNA: TGTACCAGCAGCCAAGAGCCAGGGCTTAACAATGAGCAGTTCTTC
CDR3: CTSSQEPGLNNEQFF

D: TRBD1
V: TRBV20-1
J: TRBJ2-6
size: -
DNA: TGCAGTGCTAGTACAGGGGGCTCTGGGGCCAACGTCCTGACTTTC
CDR3: CSASTGGSGANVLTF

D: -
V: TRBV7-9
J: TRBJ1-1
size: once
DNA: TGTGCCAGCAACTTAGAACAAAACACTGAAGCTTTCTTT
CDR3: CASNLEQNTEAFF

D: TRBD1
V: TRBV6-4
J: TRBJ2-7
size: few
DNA: TGTACCAGCACGAAGCGGGACAGGGGTTCCCGCTGCGAGCAGTACTTC
CDR3: CTSTKRDRGSRCEQYF

D: -
V: TRBV5-1
J: TRBJ2-1
size: -
DNA: TGCGCCAGCAGCTCAGCAACCGGGACTCCAAGCTCCTACAATGAGCAGTTCTTC
CDR3: CASSSATGTPSSYNEQFF

D: -
V: TRBV7-3
J: TRBJ1-1
size: -
DNA: TGTGCCAGCAGCGTCAGGGTCAACACTGAAGCTTTCTTT
CDR3: CASSVRVNTEAFF

D: -
V: TRBV7-2
J: TRBJ1-1
size: -
DNA: TGTGCCAGCAGCTTAGCGGGGGAGGACACTGAAGCTTTCTTT
CDR3: CASSLAGEDTEAFF

D: -
V: TRBV7-2
J: TRBJ2-7
size: -
DNA: TGTGCCAGCAGCTCCCTAAAGGCCTACGAGCAGTACTTC
CDR3: CASSSLKAYEQYF

D: TRBD2
V: TRBV7-9
J: TRBJ2-1
size: -
DNA: TGTGCCAGCGTCCTAGCGGGGGGGGCTATGAGGAATGAGCAGTTCTTC
CDR3: CASVLAGGAMRNEQFF

D: -
V: TRBV28
J: TRBJ2-4
size: -
DNA: TGTGCCAGCAGTTGCTGGGGGAAAGGCAAAAACATTCAGTACTTC
CDR3: CASSCWGKGKNIQYF

D: -
V: TRBV20-1
J: TRBJ2-1
size: -
DNA: TGCAGTGCTAGAGGTGGCAGGGGTAACGTCAATGAGCAGTTCTTC
CDR3: CSARGGRGNVNEQFF

D: -
V: TRBV20-1
J: TRBJ2-7
size: -
DNA: TGCAGTGCTAGAGCCGGAGCGGGCCCTTCCTACAATGAGCAGTACTTC
CDR3: CSARAGAGPSYNEQYF

D: -
V: TRBV12-3/TRBV12-4
J: TRBJ2-2
size: -
DNA: TGTGCCAGCAGGCCCACGGTGGGCCGTTACACCGGGGAGCTGTTTTTT
CDR3: CASRPTVGRYTGELFF

D: -
V: TRBV7-2
J: TRBJ2-4
size: few
DNA: TGTGCCAGCAGCTTAGGGAGGGGGGGTTACGTGGAGCAGTACTTC
CDR3: CASSLGRGGYVEQYF

D: TRBD1
V: TRBV28
J: TRBJ1-5
size: few
DNA: TGTGCCAGCAGTCCCTCGACAGGGTCTCATCAGCCCCAGCATTTT
CDR3: CASSPSTGSHQPQHF

D: TRBD1
V: TRBV5-1
J: TRBJ1-6
size: few
DNA: TGCGCCAGCAGCCTGACCGGACAGGTGCGATCACCCCTCCACTTT
CDR3: CASSLTGQVRSPLHF

D: TRBD2
V: TRBV4-1
J: TRBJ2-3
size: few
DNA: TGCGCCAGCAGCCAAGGCCTAGCGGGGAGGGCAGATACGCAGTATTTT
CDR3: CASSQGLAGRADTQYF

D: -
V: TRBV20-1
J: TRBJ2-3
size: few
DNA: TGCAGTGCTAGACTCATGACGAGGTCGACAGATACGCAGTATTTT
CDR3: CSARLMTRSTDTQYF

D: TRBD2
V: TRBV20-1
J: TRBJ2-2
size: -
DNA: TGCAGTGCTAGACTAGCGGGGTCCACCGGGGAGCTGTTTTTT
CDR3: CSARLAGSTGELFF

D: TRBD1
V: TRBV14
J: TRBJ2-7
size: -
DNA: TGTGCCAGCCTCCTCCGGGACAGGGAGAACGAGCAGTACTTC
CDR3: CASLLRDRENEQYF

D: TRBD2
V: TRBV6-2/TRBV6-3
J: TRBJ2-1
size: many
DNA: TGTGCCAGCGAAGGGACTAGCGGGCGTTACAATGAGCAGTTCTTC
CDR3: CASEGTSGRYNEQFF

D: -
V: TRBV10-3
J: TRBJ2-5
size: many
DNA: TGTGCCATCAGTGAAGCTAGGACAGAAGAGACCCAGTACTTC
CDR3: CAISEARTEETQYF

D: -
V: TRBV9
J: TRBJ2-5
size: -
DNA: TGTGCCAGCAGCGTTCAACCGGGACAACAAGAGACCCAGTACTTC
CDR3: CASSVQPGQQETQYF

D: -
V: TRBV20-1
J: TRBJ2-1
size: -
DNA: TGCAGTGCTGCCCCACGGGGACCTGCGGATGAGCAGTTCTTC
CDR3: CSAAPRGPADEQFF

D: -
V: TRBV2
J: TRBJ1-2
size: -
DNA: TGTGCCAGCAGTGAAGCTCGCACCTATGGCTACACCTTC
CDR3: CASSEARTYGYTF

D: TRBD1
V: TRBV4-3
J: TRBJ2-7
size: many
DNA: TGCGCCAGCAGCCGTAACCGACGGACAGGGAAGACCTACGAGCAGTACTTC
CDR3: CASSRNRRTGKTYEQYF

D: -
V: TRBV7-9
J: TRBJ2-5
size: -
DNA: TGTGCCAGCAGCTCCCTAGGGTCTTCCTACAATGAGCAGTACTTC
CDR3: CASSSLGSSYNEQYF

D: TRBD1
V: TRBV6-2/TRBV6-3
J: TRBJ1-2
size: -
DNA: TGTGCCAGCAGTTTCGGGACAGCATGCACCTATGGCTACACCTTC
CDR3: CASSFGTACTYGYTF

D: -
V: TRBV9
J: TRBJ1-2
size: few
DNA: TGTGCCAGCAGCGTCCAGGGCCACTATGGCTACACCTTC
CDR3: CASSVQGHYGYTF

D: TRBD1
V: TRBV10-3
J: TRBJ2-7
size: -
DNA: TGTGCCACCTGCACAATACAGGGGGCCGACTACGAGCAGTACTTC
CDR3: CATCTIQGADYEQYF

D: -
V: TRBV6-5
J: TRBJ1-1
size: -
DNA: TGTGCCAGCAGTTCCCAAGAGAACACTGAAGCTTTCTTT
CDR3: CASSSQENTEAFF